This T cell receptor beta chain was identified during a study of TIL therapy for anti-PD-1-resistant metastatic lung cancer. Study background: Tumors were harvested before any PD-1/PD-L1 blockade.

Time point given: pre-treatment sample, taken before nivolumab and TIL therapy. Remarks on this clone: As yet, its antigen is unknown.

Sequencing used immunoSEQ v3. Repertoires were generated with immunoSEQ multiplex PCR, while TCRdb's copy carries only in-frame clones and drops some. The sample records tens of thousands of clones, 86% being singletons. This CDR3 region has 15 residues. Germline V gene data show CDR1 as MDHEN and CDR2 as SYDVKM. Deletions cut 2 bases from V and 1 base from J, with 11 bases between. General study results and limits: The baseline peripheral repertoire was partially replaced by infused TIL clonotypes that later decayed.

This sequence originates from a person aged 30 to 80 with non-small cell lung cancer. J is TRBJ1-1 and V is TRBV28; no clear D. Here the sequenced sample was blood, taken at baseline. The CDR3 DNA sequence: TGTGCCAGCAGTTTAACAACAGACTCGAACACTGAAGCTTTCTTT. Translated: CASSLTTDSNTEAFF.